This paragraph covers one T cell receptor beta chain sequence. Generated by immunoSEQ multiplex PCR, the TCRdb table keeps only in-frame clones and is missing some. The sample lists 430,000 or so clones, approximately 90% seen once, with less than 2% in the top ten. This specimen comes from a study of blood T cell repertoires in COVID-19. Cohorts were assigned according to the clinical history that participants reported. Sequenced sample: PBMCs or T cells enriched from blood (not recorded which). The receptor's source is a woman between 40 and 50 years old who had recovered from COVID-19.

Written as DNA, the CDR3 is TGTGCCAGCAGTCCCGACAGGGCGGTGCAGTACTTC. The encoded protein is CASSPDRAVQYF. The chain links TRBV13 to TRBJ2-7; 7 bases match TRBD1. The CDR3 length is 12 residues. Germline lookup yields CDR1 PRHDT and CDR2 FYEKMQ (reference sequence). Trimming removed 6 bases from V and 9 bases from J; junction bases left unmatched: 8.